The 21 T cell receptor beta chains below come from one sample, sequenced in a study of OX40 agonist ivuxolimab in advanced cancers. TCRdb's table, derived via immunoSEQ multiplex PCR, lists solely in-frame clones and lacks some. The repertoire includes roughly 58,000 clones, around 84% of them detected once, and around 0.65% sits in the top ten. This material consisted of CD4+ or CD8+ T cells sorted from blood, taken in a trial of the OX40 agonist ivuxolimab. The receptors originated from an adult with an advanced solid tumor such as melanoma, head and neck, liver or kidney cancer.

The CDR3 sequence: CASSSLAGVAHEQYF. The CDR3 nucleotides are TGTGCCAGCAGCTCCTTAGCGGGAGTGGCCCACGAGCAGTACTTC. V and J are TRBV11-3 and TRBJ2-7, with TRBD2 matching over 9 bases. The V segment lost 4 bases and the J segment 5 bases; nucleotides outside the gene matches: 9. Germline-derived CDR1 and CDR2 are SGHNT and YENEEA. The CDR3 contains 15 residues. The full variable domain, rest sourced from reference TRBV11-3 and TRBJ2-7, is EAGVVQSPRYKIIEKKQPVAFWCNPISGHNTLYWYLQNLGQGPELLIRYENEEAVDDSQLPKDRFSAERLKGVDSTLKIQPAELGDSAVYLCASSSLAGVAHEQYFGPGTRLTVT.

The chain joins TRBV5-6 to TRBJ2-5; TRBD2 matches at 7 bases. CDR1 and CDR2 from the germline V gene are SGHDT and YYEEEE. The CDR3 sequence is 14 residues long. J was trimmed by 3 bases and V by 3 bases; bases with no gene match: 5. CDR3 bases: TGTGCCAGCAGCTCGGGACTAACTAAAGAGACCCAGTACTTC. Amino acid sequence: CASSSGLTKETQYF.

This chain links TRBV10-3 with TRBJ1-5; D ambiguous. With 3 bases removed from V and 1 base from J, the gap between germline ends came to 1 base. CDR1 is ENHRY and CDR2 is SYGVKD in the germline V gene. The CDR3 extends over 12 amino acids. DNA of the CDR3: TGTGCCATCAGTGACAGCAATCAGCCCCAGCATTTT. Protein product: CAISDSNQPQHF.

The chain couples TRBV19 to TRBJ2-1; 9 positions match TRBD1. Trimming removed 4 bases from V and 8 bases from J; junction bases left unmatched: 6. The CDR3 is 14 amino acids. CDR1 LNHDA and CDR2 SQIVND come from the germline V gene (reference sequence). The CDR3 sequence is CASSRDRVFDEQFF. In DNA form, the CDR3 reads TGTGCCAGTAGTAGGGACAGGGTGTTTGATGAGCAGTTCTTC.

CDR3 amino acids: CASSLGQLNQPQHF. Written as DNA, the CDR3 is TGTGCCAGCAGTTTGGGACAGCTCAATCAGCCCCAGCATTTT. The chain joins TRBV28 to TRBJ1-5, with TRBD1 matching 7 bases. CDR1 MDHEN and CDR2 SYDVKM come from the germline V gene. The CDR3 is 14 residues long. The V segment lost 3 bases and the J segment 3 bases; nucleotides outside the gene matches: 2.

This chain joins TRBV4-3 and TRBJ1-5; D ambiguous. The CDR3 loop spans 15 amino acids. Trimming left V 5 bases short and J 7 bases short, with 18 bases between. The germline V gene has CDR1 LGHNA and CDR2 YSLEER. DNA of the CDR3: TGCGCCAGCAGCAAACACCTAGAGGGTCTACAGCCCCAGCATTTT. It is translated as CASSKHLEGLQPQHF.

The CDR3 sequence is CASSYSSRGPISPLHF. The CDR3 DNA sequence: TGTGCCAGCAGTTACTCGTCCAGGGGGCCGATTTCACCCCTCCACTTT. The rearrangement joins TRBV6-5 to TRBJ1-6; 8 bases agree with TRBD1. V trimming: 0 bases; J trimming: 9 bases; junction bases outside the gene matches: 7. Germline CDR1 MNHEY, CDR2 SVGAGI. The CDR3 is made up of 16 amino acids.

The V and J genes are TRBV5-6 and TRBJ2-3, with 11 bases matching TRBD2. The junction had 6 bases not matched to a gene; V was cut back by 4 bases and J by 8 bases. The CDR3 runs 14 residues. Germline assignment: CDR1 SGHDT and CDR2 YYEEEE. The CDR3 nucleotides read TGTGCCAGCAGCCAGACTAGCGGGGCAGGTACGCAGTATTTT. The encoded protein is CASSQTSGAGTQYF.

Notes on this clone: This sample includes further DNA sequences coding for the same CDR3. The V gene is TRBV9, the J gene TRBJ1-3; D is uncertain. CDR1 is SGDLS and CDR2 is YYNGEE in the germline V gene. Trimming stripped 10 bases from V and 4 bases from J, with 9 bases between. CDR3 size: 11 residues. CDR3 loop: CASGVGNTIYF. CDR3 in DNA: TGTGCCTCTGGGGTAGGAAACACCATATATTTT.

This clone has more than one count but fewer than ten. The chain couples TRBV7-9 to TRBJ2-5; the match to TRBD2 covers 8 bases. Germline V gene sequence: CDR1 SEHNR, CDR2 FQNEAQ (reference sequence). The V gene end was trimmed by 0 bases and the J gene end by 4 bases; junction bases not matched to a gene: 7. The length of the CDR3 is 16 residues. CDR3: CASSLAPGGAGETQYF. The CDR3 nucleotides read TGTGCCAGCAGCTTAGCCCCCGGGGGGGCAGGAGAGACCCAGTACTTC.

This sequence joins TRBV6-5 and TRBJ1-2, with TRBD1 as a possible D gene (5 bases). There are 14 residues in the CDR3. Trimming shortened V by 0 bases and J by 4 bases, and 9 bases separated the two germline ends. Germline assignment: CDR1 MNHEY and CDR2 SVGAGI. The CDR3 region has the DNA TGTGCCAGCAGTTACTCGGGGGACTTCTATGGCTACACCTTC. The encoded protein is CASSYSGDFYGYTF.

The chain uses TRBV7-2 and TRBJ1-4; possibly TRBD1 for D (5 bases). The V gene lost 1 base and the J gene lost 8 bases, with 11 bases spanning the gap. The CDR3 runs 14 residues. Germline assignment: CDR1 SGHTA and CDR2 FQGNSA. The CDR3 region is CASSLGGRGEKLFF. CDR3 nucleotides: TGTGCCAGCAGCTTAGGGGGACGAGGGGAAAAACTGTTTTTT.

The chain links TRBV5-4 to TRBJ1-1; 8 positions match TRBD1. CDR3 length: 16 residues. J gave up 3 bases and V 4 bases, and 11 bases lay outside the gene matches. Germline-derived CDR1 and CDR2 are SGHNT and YYREEE (reference sequence). This CDR3 is CASSPRRTGSHTEAFF. Here the CDR3 DNA reads TGTGCCAGCAGCCCTAGACGGACAGGGTCTCACACTGAAGCTTTCTTT.

Worth noting for this clone: This same CDR3 is encoded by further DNA sequences in the sample. The chain couples TRBV15 to TRBJ2-1; 12 bases fit TRBD2. This CDR3 is 14 amino acids long. The trim removed 7 bases at V and 7 bases at J, leaving 5 bases unmatched. Germline V gives CDR1 LNHNV, CDR2 YYDKDF (reference sequence). In DNA, the CDR3 is TGTGCCACCAAAACCGGACTAGCGGGGAATGAGCAGTTCTTC. Protein sequence: CATKTGLAGNEQFF.

This clone occurred once. This chain uses TRBV19 with TRBJ2-7, with D perhaps TRBD1 (5 bases). V lost 7 bases, J lost 1 base, and 14 bases lay in between. Germline V gives CDR1 LNHDA, CDR2 SQIVND (reference sequence). The CDR3 consists of 14 residues. The CDR3 spells CASTPGAESYEQYF. CDR3 in DNA: TGTGCCAGTACCCCTGGGGCAGAGTCCTACGAGCAGTACTTC.

J is TRBJ1-4 and V is TRBV28; tentatively, D is TRBD1 (5 bases). With 5 bases removed from V and 5 bases from J, the gap between germline ends came to 12 bases. Germline CDR1 reads MDHEN; CDR2 reads SYDVKM. CDR3 length equals 14 residues. CDR3 sequence (DNA): TGTGCCAGCAGTCGGGACCACGGGAATGAAAAACTGTTTTTT. It is translated as CASSRDHGNEKLFF.

The chain is built from TRBV5-1 and TRBJ1-3, with D tentatively TRBD1 (6 bases). Germline V lookup: CDR1 SGHRS, CDR2 YFSETQ. Trimming removed 2 bases at V and 0 bases at J, with 9 bases between. CDR3 length: 15 amino acids. The CDR3 region is CASSLGQLSGNTIYF. DNA of the CDR3: TGCGCCAGCAGCTTAGGACAGCTCTCTGGAAACACCATATATTTT.

The chain is built from TRBV6-6 and TRBJ1-1, with D perhaps matching TRBD1 (6 bases). Trimming pared 4 bases from V and 1 base from J, leaving 13 bases between. CDR1 MNHNY and CDR2 SVGAGI come from the germline V gene (reference sequence). The CDR3 runs 15 residues. This CDR3 is CASSSPRGGNTEAFF. The CDR3, as DNA: TGTGCCAGCAGTTCCCCTAGGGGGGGGAACACTGAAGCTTTCTTT.

The chain couples TRBV5-4 to TRBJ2-7; D might be TRBD1 or TRBD2, each matching 6 bases. The germline V gene has CDR1 SGHNT and CDR2 YYREEE (reference sequence). V was cut by 3 bases and J by 4 bases, with 17 bases left in between. The CDR3 spans 15 residues. CDR3 residues: CASSWGAGTTYEQYF. In nucleotides, the CDR3 is TGTGCCAGCAGCTGGGGGGCCGGAACCACTTACGAGCAGTACTTC.

The table lists this clone with a count of one. V is TRBV19 and J is TRBJ2-7; tentative D call: TRBD1 (6 bases). CDR3 length: 14 residues. In germline, CDR1 is LNHDA, CDR2 SQIVND (reference sequence). V was shortened by 5 bases and J by 6 bases, with 17 bases between the two germline ends. The CDR3 DNA reads TGTGCCAGTAGTTCATGGGGGCCCCCCGGCGAGCAGTACTTC. This encodes CASSSWGPPGEQYF. Supplemented by reference TRBV19 and TRBJ2-7, the full variable domain reads DGGITQSPKYLFRKEGQNVTLSCEQNLNHDAMYWYRQDPGQGLRLIYYSQIVNDFQKGDIAEGYSVSREKKESFPLTVTSAQKNPTAFYLCASSSWGPPGEQYFGPGTRLTVT.

CDR3 DNA sequence: TGTGCCAGCAGCTTGACGGGGGACTATGGCTACACCTTC. Amino acid sequence: CASSLTGDYGYTF. The chain joins TRBV5-4 to TRBJ1-2; a possible D gene is TRBD1 (5 bases). The germline CDR1 and CDR2 sequences are SGHNT and YYREEE (reference sequence). CDR3 length: 13 amino acids. With 1 base removed from V and 3 bases from J, the gap between germline ends came to 7 bases.